The sequence of this T cell receptor beta chain was determined in a study of blood T cell repertoires in COVID-19. About the research overall: Some COVID-19 samples were acute and others convalescent; all came from the United States, Italy and Spain. Sources were T cells, B-cell-depleted T cells, or PBMCs; the material itself was cDNA or gDNA.

Original methodology: For nucleated cells, counts were estimated from reference gene primer amplification. Assay: immunoSEQ multiplex PCR; the TCRdb copy retains only in-frame clones and omits some. V, J and clone size were drawn from that table, and D and trimming were deduced from the DNA. Of hundreds of thousands of clones detected, approximately 84% appear once; the ten largest clones hold under 2%. The CDR3 covers 14 residues. The germline gives CDR1 MNHEY, CDR2 SVGAGI. The junction had 4 bases not matched to a gene; V was cut back by 4 bases and J by 3 bases. J is TRBJ2-7 and V is TRBV6-5, with 9 bases matching TRBD1. The clonotype was recovered from an elderly woman with acute or convalescent COVID-19. The sample taken for sequencing was peripheral blood. The DNA for the CDR3 is TGTGCCAGCAGTTCCCGGGACAGGGTCTACGAGCAGTACTTC. Translated: CASSSRDRVYEQYF.